A single sample is the source of the 14 T cell receptor beta chains below, sequenced in a study of blood T cells in healthy people across ages. Primers used in a second PCR of about 6 to 11 cycles were a sample-barcoded 5' primer and a J-beta primer mix. TCRdb processed the 5' RACE reads anew with MiXCR; each CDR3 protein has one entry. This sample yields 920,000 or so distinct CDR3 sequences, of which 35% to 50% are seen a single time; approximately 17% belongs to the top ten. The sequencing sample was made of blood. The receptors shown here come from a woman aged 55-75 years in good health.

In its sample, this clonotype was seen a few times. V is TRBV20-1 and J is TRBJ2-7, with a possible D match to TRBD1 (6 bases). The CDR3 extends over 16 amino acids. Trimming removed 6 bases from V and 3 bases from J, with 24 bases in between. From germline, CDR1 is DFQATT and CDR2 SNEGSKA (reference sequence). The CDR3 region is CSARTSHGAGDYEQYF. The CDR3 region has the DNA TGCAGTGCCCGTACTTCGCACGGGGCAGGGGACTACGAGCAGTACTTC.

The chain carries TRBV2 and TRBJ2-1; a possible D gene is TRBD1 (6 bases). Looked up from germline, CDR1 is SNHLY and CDR2 is FYNNEI. V dropped 6 bases and J dropped 2 bases, with 14 bases sitting between them. The CDR3 sequence is 15 residues long. The CDR3 here is CASSVDRRTYNEQFF. As DNA, the CDR3 is TGTGCCAGCAGCGTGGACAGAAGGACCTACAATGAGCAGTTCTTC.

The V gene is TRBV11-2, the J gene TRBJ2-5; D not resolved. Germline V gives CDR1 SGHAT, CDR2 FQNNGV. This CDR3 is built from 17 residues. Between the trimmed V and J ends, which lost 1 base and 2 bases, there was a span of 17 bases. CDR3 DNA sequence: TGTGCCAGCAGCTTAGTGATGGTCGTGCCTCTTCAAGAGACCCAGTACTTC. This translates into CASSLVMVVPLQETQYF.

The CDR3 spells CASSYTPGAETQYF. The CDR3 DNA follows: TGTGCCAGCAGTTATACACCCGGGGCGGAGACCCAGTACTTC. The rearrangement uses TRBV6-5 and TRBJ2-5; D may be TRBD1 or TRBD2 (5 bases each). CDR3 length: 14 residues. The germline V and J ends were trimmed by 3 bases and 5 bases, with 13 bases remaining between them. Germline loops: CDR1 MNHEY, CDR2 SVGAGI.

The chain uses TRBV15 and TRBJ2-3, with D hard to call. The V end lost 1 base, the J end lost 1 base, and 9 bases lay between the germline ends. There are 15 residues in the CDR3. Germline V CDR1 and CDR2: LNHNV, YYDKDF (reference sequence). The CDR3 spells CATSRAPKGTDTQYF. DNA of the CDR3: TGTGCCACCAGCAGAGCCCCCAAAGGCACAGATACGCAGTATTTT.

About this clonotype itself: This may be a read error, as it is one base from a much larger clone. The chain joins TRBV29-1 to TRBJ2-7, with D tentatively TRBD2 (6 bases). CDR3 length: 12 residues. Germline V gene lookup returns CDR1 SQVTM and CDR2 ANQGSEA. V lost 7 bases to trimming and J lost 5 bases, with 15 bases between them. CDR3 nucleotides: TGCAGCGCCCGGGACTTAACCGACGAGCAGTACTTC. Translating it yields CSARDLTDEQYF.

V and J are TRBV12-3 or TRBV12-4 and TRBJ2-3; D is uncertain. This CDR3 comprises 15 residues. V lost 5 bases, J lost 3 bases, and 15 bases lay in between. As DNA, the CDR3 is TGTGCCAGCAGTCCGATGCGGCGAATGACAGATACGCAGTATTTT. This gives the protein CASSPMRRMTDTQYF.

This clonotype was seen repeatedly, ten times or more. V usage is TRBV5-1 and J usage is TRBJ2-1; 10 bases line up with TRBD2. Germline V CDR1 and CDR2: SGHRS, YFSETQ. The length of the CDR3 is 15 residues. Germline trimming cut 4 bases from V and 5 bases from J; bases unmatched to any gene: 6. CDR3 in DNA: TGCGCCAGCAGCCCAAGGACTAGCGGAAACAATGAGCAGTTCTTC. It codes for CASSPRTSGNNEQFF. The full variable domain, with the rest looked up from reference TRBV5-1 and TRBJ2-1, is KAGVTQTPRYLIKTRGQQVTLSCSPISGHRSVSWYQQTPGQGLQFLFEYFSETQRNKGNFPGRFSGRQFSNSRSEMNVSTLELGDSALYLCASSPRTSGNNEQFFGPGTRLTVL.

Of note for this clonotype: The junction differs from germline at one of its ends, possibly a read error. The V call is TRBV5-1, the J call TRBJ2-1; 14 bases agree with TRBD2. The CDR3 has 16 amino acids. Germline lookup yields CDR1 SGHRS and CDR2 YFSETQ. The CDR3 nucleotides are TGTGCCAGCAGCCTTGGCGGACTAGCGGGAGGTAATGAGCAGTTCTTC. Translated, it gives CASSLGGLAGGNEQFF.

The V and J genes are TRBV11-2 and TRBJ2-7, with 12 positions matching TRBD2. The CDR3 has 16 amino acids. Germline loops: CDR1 SGHAT, CDR2 FQNNGV. The V gene end was trimmed by 5 bases and the J gene end by 2 bases; junction bases not matched to a gene: 7. The CDR3 spells CASSTRLAGDPYEQYF. CDR3 bases: TGTGCCAGCAGCACTAGACTAGCGGGGGATCCCTACGAGCAGTACTTC. Variable domain in full (rest from reference TRBV11-2 and TRBJ2-7): EAGVAQSPRYKIIEKRQSVAFWCNPISGHATLYWYQQILGQGPKLLIQFQNNGVVDDSQLPKDRFSAERLKGVDSTLKIQPAKLEDSAVYLCASSTRLAGDPYEQYFGPGTRLTVT.

This chain links TRBV12-5 with TRBJ1-5; 7 bases match TRBD1. V dropped 5 bases and J dropped 2; count of bases not matched to a gene: 6. From germline, CDR1 is LGHNT and CDR2 FRNRAP. The CDR3 runs to 15 residues. The DNA of the CDR3 is TGTGCTAGTGGTGCCTCAGGGGGGGGCAATCAGCCCCAGCATTTT. Its translation: CASGASGGGNQPQHF. The whole variable domain, remainder taken from reference TRBV12-5 and TRBJ1-5, is DARVTQTPRHKVTEMGQEVTMRCQPILGHNTVFWYRQTMMQGLELLAYFRNRAPLDDSGMPKDRFSAEMPDATLATLKIQPSEPRDSAVYFCASGASGGGNQPQHFGDGTRLSIL.

V is TRBV12-3 or TRBV12-4 and J is TRBJ1-1, with D possibly TRBD1 on 5 matching bases. Trimming removed 6 bases at V and 1 base at J, with 12 bases between. The CDR3 has 14 residues. For the CDR3, the DNA is TGTGCCAGCAGCCCGGGGGGGAGGAACACTGAAGCTTTCTTT. Translation gives CASSPGGRNTEAFF.

The gene calls are TRBV7-9 and TRBJ2-1, with D possibly being TRBD2 (5 bases). This CDR3 region has 15 residues. Deletions cut 5 bases from V and 0 bases from J, with 11 bases between. The germline gives CDR1 SEHNR, CDR2 FQNEAQ (reference sequence). DNA of the CDR3: TGTGCCAGCAGCCGCCCCGGGGACTCCTACAATGAGCAGTTCTTC. The encoded protein is CASSRPGDSYNEQFF.

This clonotype was counted a single time. The chain joins TRBV7-2 to TRBJ2-7; 7 bases are a match to TRBD1. This CDR3 region has 14 residues. With 4 bases clipped from V and 1 base from J, the junction kept 4 bases outside the gene matches. Germline loops: CDR1 SGHTA, CDR2 FQGNSA. CDR3 in DNA: TGTGCCAGCAGCTGGCCAGGGGGATCCTACGAGCAGTACTTC. This encodes CASSWPGGSYEQYF.